This entry lists 28 T cell receptor beta chains sequenced from one sample in a study of blood T cell repertoires in COVID-19. Produced via immunoSEQ multiplex PCR; TCRdb's table is partial and in-frame only. This table holds under 450,000 clones, approximately 91% found once. The material sequenced was PBMCs or T cells enriched from blood (not recorded which). The receptor source for this set is a woman in her 40s who had been exposed to COVID-19.

The chain uses TRBV5-4 and TRBJ2-7; possibly TRBD1 for D (6 bases). The CDR3 runs to 15 residues. Germline-derived CDR1 and CDR2 are SGHNT and YYREEE (reference sequence). Trimming took off 2 bases at V and 2 bases at J, with 14 bases between the two ends. The CDR3 sequence is CASSLTTGPPYEQYF. In nucleotides, the CDR3 is TGTGCCAGCAGCTTAACGACAGGACCTCCCTACGAGCAGTACTTC.

The V gene is TRBV19, the J gene TRBJ1-1; 7 bases match TRBD1. This CDR3 is 16 amino acids long. From germline, CDR1 is LNHDA and CDR2 SQIVND (reference sequence). Trimming removed 4 bases from V and 6 bases from J; junction bases left unmatched: 14. In DNA form, the CDR3 reads TGTGCCAGTAGTACATCTAGACAGGGCCTCTCCTCTGAAGCTTTCTTT. Translating it yields CASSTSRQGLSSEAFF.

This chain joins TRBV3-1 (or the pseudogene TRBV3-2) and TRBJ1-1; 10 nucleotides line up with TRBD1. The CDR3 loop spans 13 amino acids. The V gene end was trimmed by 6 bases and the J gene end by 10 bases; junction bases not matched to a gene: 8. The germline V gene encodes CDR1 LGHDT and CDR2 YNNKEL (reference sequence). Here the CDR3 DNA reads TGTGCCAGCAGTCGGGGACAGGGGTATTTAGCTTTCTTT. It specifies CASSRGQGYLAFF.

This clone came up once. The rearrangement uses TRBV18 and TRBJ1-4, with D unclear. Germline V CDR1 and CDR2: KGHSH, LQKENI. This CDR3 comprises 16 residues. Trimming pared 3 bases from V and 2 bases from J, leaving 13 bases between. CDR3 residues: CASSPIPIQTNEKLFF. DNA for the CDR3: TGTGCCAGCTCACCCATACCCATACAGACTAATGAAAAACTGTTTTTT.

This clone has a single count. The genes are TRBV9 and TRBJ2-3; a weak D match, TRBD2 (5 bases). Trimming removed 3 bases from V and 2 bases from J, with 10 bases in between. The length of the CDR3 is 14 residues. The V gene's germline CDR1 is SGDLS and CDR2 YYNGEE. CDR3 amino acids: CASSASGNTDTQYF. In DNA, the CDR3 is TGTGCCAGCAGCGCAAGCGGAAACACAGATACGCAGTATTTT.

This chain connects TRBV6-2 or TRBV6-3 to TRBJ2-7; D remains unclear. The ends were cut back, 0 bases at V and 9 bases at J, with 18 bases in the middle. The CDR3 has 15 residues. Germline V gene sequence: CDR1 MNHEY, CDR2 SVGEGT. The CDR3 nucleotides read TGTGCCAGCAGTTACTCGAGATTAATTCTAGGCGTGCAGTACTTC. It specifies CASSYSRLILGVQYF.

In nucleotides, the CDR3 is TGTGCCAGTAGTATAGGGGACAGGGAACAGCCCCAGCATTTT. Encoded protein: CASSIGDREQPQHF. V usage is TRBV19 and J usage is TRBJ1-5, with 9 bases aligning to TRBD1. Germline V gives CDR1 LNHDA, CDR2 SQIVND (reference sequence). The CDR3 totals 14 residues. V lost 1 base and J lost 7; bases outside the gene matches: 2.

The chain has TRBV20-1 and TRBJ1-1; D gene ambiguous. Germline CDR1 reads DFQATT; CDR2 reads SNEGSKA (reference sequence). This CDR3 comprises 11 residues. V lost 3 bases to trimming and J lost 5 bases, with 7 bases between them. The CDR3 is CSASAGTEAFF. The CDR3 DNA is TGCAGTGCTAGCGCGGGGACTGAAGCTTTCTTT.

The V call is TRBV6-5, the J call TRBJ1-5; 10 bases match TRBD1. V gave up 4 bases and J gave up 5 bases; unmatched junction bases: 5. Germline CDR1 and CDR2: MNHEY and SVGAGI. CDR3 length: 15 amino acids. Here the CDR3 reads CASSWTGGLDQPQHF. The CDR3 DNA sequence: TGTGCCAGCAGTTGGACAGGGGGTCTGGATCAGCCCCAGCATTTT.

The chain recombines TRBV19 with TRBJ1-1; 11 nucleotides match TRBD1. The germline gives CDR1 LNHDA, CDR2 SQIVND (reference sequence). The CDR3 sequence is 14 residues long. The junction had 5 bases not matched to a gene; V was cut back by 7 bases and J by 4 bases. Here the CDR3 reads CASTGTGGSTEAFF. The CDR3 DNA reads TGTGCCAGTACCGGGACAGGGGGGAGCACTGAAGCTTTCTTT.

V gene TRBV13 combines with J gene TRBJ1-2, with 8 bases aligning to TRBD1. Trimming took 10 bases from V and 5 from J; bases not matched to a gene: 6. Germline CDR1 and CDR2: PRHDT and FYEKMQ (reference sequence). The CDR3 sequence is 12 residues long. CDR3 coding DNA: TGTGCCACAGGACAGGGAGAGTATGGCTACACCTTC. Translation gives CATGQGEYGYTF.

This chain joins TRBV3-1 (or the pseudogene TRBV3-2) and TRBJ2-1; TRBD2 is a possible D gene (5 bases). Germline V gene lookup returns CDR1 LGHDT and CDR2 YNNKEL (reference sequence). This CDR3 has 15 residues. V gave up 6 bases and J gave up 0 bases, with 12 bases separating them. As DNA, the CDR3 is TGTGCCAGCAGTCCAATAGGGAGCTCCTACAATGAGCAGTTCTTC. This gives the protein CASSPIGSSYNEQFF.

This clone was picked up one time. The chain couples TRBV14 to TRBJ2-7; 11 nucleotides line up with TRBD2. Trimming removed 4 bases from V and 6 bases from J; junction bases left unmatched: 11. CDR1 SGHDN and CDR2 FVKESK come from the germline V gene. The CDR3 totals 16 residues. CDR3 in amino acids: CASSPQGLAESLEQYF. The CDR3 DNA reads as TGTGCCAGCAGCCCTCAGGGACTAGCGGAGAGCCTCGAGCAGTACTTC.

The chain links TRBV20-1 to TRBJ1-2; a possible D gene is TRBD1 (6 bases). The CDR3 has 10 amino acids. Per germline, CDR1 DFQATT and CDR2 SNEGSKA (reference sequence). Trimming removed 6 bases at V and 8 bases at J, with 10 bases between. As DNA, the CDR3 is TGCAGTGCAGAGGGGGTAGGCTACACCTTC. Translated: CSAEGVGYTF.

The rearrangement links TRBV19 to TRBJ1-1; D not resolved. This CDR3 has 15 amino acids. Deletions cut 3 bases from V and 5 bases from J, with 16 bases between. CDR1 is LNHDA and CDR2 is SQIVND in the germline V gene (reference sequence). The CDR3 region is CASSMAGGFLTEAFF. As DNA, the CDR3 is TGTGCCAGTAGTATGGCAGGAGGATTTCTTACTGAAGCTTTCTTT.

This clone was detected once. The chain carries TRBV2 and TRBJ1-1, with TRBD1 matching 7 bases. Unmatched junction bases numbered 2, after V lost 4 bases and J lost 0 bases. Germline V gene sequence: CDR1 SNHLY, CDR2 FYNNEI. This CDR3 comprises 14 residues. The CDR3 loop reads CASSVGTVNTEAFF. CDR3 coding DNA: TGTGCCAGCAGTGTAGGGACAGTGAACACTGAAGCTTTCTTT. The entire variable domain, with the rest obtained from reference TRBV2 and TRBJ1-1, is as follows: EPEVTQTPSHQVTQMGQEVILRCVPISNHLYFYWYRQILGQKVEFLVSFYNNEISEKSEIFDDQFSVERPDGSNFTLKIRSTKLEDSAMYFCASSVGTVNTEAFFGQGTRLTVV.

The chain has TRBV6-6 and TRBJ2-7, with 7 bases aligning to TRBD1. CDR3 length: 13 amino acids. V lost 2 bases, J lost 4 bases, and 2 bases stayed unmatched. Germline loops: CDR1 MNHNY, CDR2 SVGAGI (reference sequence). The CDR3 is CASSYRGLYEQYF. In DNA form, the CDR3 reads TGTGCCAGCAGTTACAGGGGGCTTTACGAGCAGTACTTC.

This chain connects TRBV11-3 to TRBJ2-1; D perhaps matches TRBD1 (7 bases). Germline CDR1 SGHNT, CDR2 YENEEA. Deletions cut 5 bases from V and 0 bases from J, with 26 bases between. The CDR3 is 20 amino acids. Here the CDR3 reads CASSPIDRAPGGISYNEQFF. CDR3 DNA: TGTGCCAGCAGCCCTATCGACAGGGCCCCGGGCGGGATCTCCTACAATGAGCAGTTCTTC.

The chain carries TRBV5-1 and TRBJ1-2; weak D call: TRBD1 (6 bases). The V gene lost 0 bases and the J gene lost 8 bases, with 11 bases spanning the gap. The CDR3 is 13 residues long. Germline CDR1 SGHRS, CDR2 YFSETQ. The CDR3 DNA is TGCGCCAGCAGCTTGGAGGGGGAGCTCGGCTACACCTTC. Protein: CASSLEGELGYTF.

The V call is TRBV6-1, the J call TRBJ2-3, with D hard to call. Germline CDR1 is MNHNS and CDR2 is SASEGT. The CDR3 sequence is 16 residues long. Trimming took off 1 base at V and 0 bases at J, with 11 bases between the two ends. The CDR3 DNA reads TGTGCCAGCAGTGAAGGAGGATTTGCTAGCACAGATACGCAGTATTTT. Its translation is CASSEGGFASTDTQYF.

The rearrangement links TRBV30 to TRBJ1-2; 9 nucleotides agree with TRBD1. V lost 2 bases, J lost 8 bases, and 12 bases stayed unmatched. CDR1 GTSNPN and CDR2 SVGIG come from the germline V gene (reference sequence). The CDR3 has 15 amino acids. The CDR3 region is CAWSSKGTGPLGYTF. CDR3 coding DNA: TGTGCCTGGAGTTCAAAAGGGACAGGGCCTTTAGGCTACACCTTC.

V usage is TRBV13 and J usage is TRBJ1-5, with TRBD1 identical over 8 bases. The CDR3 loop spans 16 amino acids. Looked up from germline, CDR1 is PRHDT and CDR2 is FYEKMQ (reference sequence). The J segment lost 3 bases and the V segment lost 5 bases, leaving 9 bases of the junction unmatched. The CDR3 DNA sequence: TGTGCCAGCAGCAAAGGACAGGGAGAATACAATCAGCCCCAGCATTTT. It translates to CASSKGQGEYNQPQHF. Variable domain in full (rest from reference TRBV13 and TRBJ1-5): AAGVIQSPRHLIKEKRETATLKCYPIPRHDTVYWYQQGPGQDPQFLISFYEKMQSDKGSIPDRFSAQQFSDYHSELNMSSLELGDSALYFCASSKGQGEYNQPQHFGDGTRLSIL.

This sequence joins TRBV7-2 and TRBJ1-4; the match to TRBD1 covers 7 bases. The junction had 10 bases not matched to a gene; V was cut back by 4 bases and J by 5 bases. Germline CDR1 SGHTA, CDR2 FQGNSA. The length of the CDR3 is 16 residues. In DNA, the CDR3 is TGTGCCAGCAGCTCCAGGGGGGATCGGGCGAATGAAAAACTGTTTTTT. It translates to CASSSRGDRANEKLFF.

The chain couples TRBV5-4 to TRBJ1-2; D not resolved. The CDR3 runs to 14 residues. Germline CDR1 is SGHNT and CDR2 is YYREEE (reference sequence). The germline V and J ends were trimmed by 4 bases and 1 base, with 11 bases remaining between them. The CDR3 coding sequence is TGTGCCAGCAGCCCCGCCCAGAATAACTATGGCTACACCTTC. It encodes CASSPAQNNYGYTF.

The genes are TRBV5-1 and TRBJ1-5; the D gene is possibly TRBD1 (5 bases). With 0 bases removed from V and 7 bases from J, the gap between germline ends came to 14 bases. Germline V CDR1 and CDR2: SGHRS, YFSETQ. This CDR3 has 15 amino acids. In nucleotides, the CDR3 is TGCGCCAGCAGCTTGGATGGCCAGGGAAGCCAGCCCCAGCATTTT. Its translation: CASSLDGQGSQPQHF.

V and J are TRBV7-2 and TRBJ1-1, with 10 nucleotides matching TRBD1. J gave up 8 bases and V 2 bases, and 5 bases lay outside the gene matches. CDR1 and CDR2 from the germline V gene are SGHTA and FQGNSA. The length of the CDR3 is 14 residues. CDR3 amino acids: CASSLRQGAQEAFF. CDR3 DNA sequence: TGTGCCAGCAGCTTACGACAGGGGGCACAAGAAGCTTTCTTT.

This rearrangement joins TRBV7-8 to TRBJ1-5; weak D call: TRBD1 (6 bases). Deletions cut 5 bases from V and 0 bases from J, with 14 bases between. Per germline, CDR1 SGHVS and CDR2 FQNEAQ. The CDR3 totals 16 residues. The CDR3 bases are TGTGCCAGCAGCCCCCGACAGGATTATAGCAATCAGCCCCAGCATTTT. Encoded protein: CASSPRQDYSNQPQHF.

The chain carries TRBV2 and TRBJ1-5, with TRBD1 matching 9 bases. This CDR3 is built from 13 residues. Germline assignment: CDR1 SNHLY and CDR2 FYNNEI. After removal of 6 bases from V and 8 bases from J, the junction contained 5 bases not matched to a gene. CDR3 sequence reads: CASRGDREKPQHF. The CDR3 region has the DNA TGTGCCAGCAGGGGGGACAGGGAGAAGCCCCAGCATTTT.